Shown below are 10 T cell receptor beta chains from a single sample sequenced in a study of blood T cell repertoires in COVID-19. Assay: immunoSEQ multiplex PCR; the TCRdb copy retains only in-frame clones and omits some. This table holds 300,000 to 350,000 clones, around 86% found once. Source material: peripheral blood. All receptors come from a woman between 50 and 59 years old with COVID-19, enrolled during active disease.

In regard to this clone: One end of the junction is discordant with germline, which a read error may explain. V and J are TRBV27 and TRBJ2-1, with TRBD2 matching 14 bases. This CDR3 spans 16 amino acids. Germline CDR1 and CDR2: MNHEY and SMNVEV (reference sequence). Here the CDR3 DNA reads TGTGCCAGCAGTTTGACCTCCGGGACTAGCGGGAGAGGGTGGGTCTTC. As protein: CASSLTSGTSGRGWVF.

The gene calls are TRBV7-9 and TRBJ2-5, with a tentative D call TRBD1 (5 bases). V was clipped by 6 bases and J by 5 bases, with 22 bases between them. The CDR3 consists of 16 residues. CDR1 SEHNR and CDR2 FQNEAQ come from the germline V gene (reference sequence). CDR3 nucleotides: TGTGCCAGCAGTTCCCGTGGTGGCCTGGGGCGGGAGACCCAGTACTTC. As protein: CASSSRGGLGRETQYF.

The rearrangement uses TRBV18 and TRBJ1-1; D is perhaps TRBD1 (6 bases). The length of the CDR3 is 15 residues. Between the trimmed V and J ends, which lost 2 bases and 1 base, there was a span of 11 bases. Germline V gene lookup returns CDR1 KGHSH and CDR2 LQKENI. CDR3 nucleotides: TGTGCCAGCTCACCAGTTGCGGGGGCGAACACTGAAGCTTTCTTT. Its translation: CASSPVAGANTEAFF. Variable domain in full (rest from reference TRBV18 and TRBJ1-1): NAGVMQNPRHLVRRRGQEARLRCSPMKGHSHVYWYRQLPEEGLKFMVYLQKENIIDESGMPKERFSAEFPKEGPSILRIQQVVRGDSAAYFCASSPVAGANTEAFFGQGTRLTVV.

The chain links TRBV11-3 to TRBJ1-5; 7 bases agree with TRBD1. Germline trimming cut 5 bases from V and 3 bases from J; bases unmatched to any gene: 4. CDR1 and CDR2 from the germline V gene are SGHNT and YENEEA. CDR3 size: 14 residues. Here the CDR3 DNA reads TGTGCCAGCAGCCGACAGGGACCCAATCAGCCCCAGCATTTT. Protein product: CASSRQGPNQPQHF.

The V gene is TRBV18, the J gene TRBJ2-2, with TRBD2 as a possible D gene (5 bases). The germline V and J ends were trimmed by 6 bases and 4 bases, with 15 bases remaining between them. This CDR3 region has 15 residues. Germline CDR1 and CDR2: KGHSH and LQKENI. The CDR3 region is CASSPAVLPTGELFF. The CDR3, as DNA: TGTGCCAGCTCCCCAGCGGTCCTCCCCACCGGGGAGCTGTTTTTT.

J is TRBJ2-5 and V is TRBV7-9; 8 bases fit TRBD2. This CDR3 spans 16 amino acids. Germline V gene data show CDR1 as SEHNR and CDR2 as FQNEAQ (reference sequence). J gave up 3 bases and V 3 bases, and 9 bases lay outside the gene matches. The CDR3 region has the DNA TGTGCCAGCAGCTTCCGAGCGGGGGATACCAAAGAGACCCAGTACTTC. Its translation: CASSFRAGDTKETQYF.

CDR3 protein: CAWTAGTVYGYTF. DNA for the CDR3: TGTGCCTGGACCGCTGGGACAGTCTATGGCTACACCTTC. The rearrangement links TRBV30 to TRBJ1-2; 7 bases match TRBD1. CDR1 GTSNPN and CDR2 SVGIG come from the germline V gene (reference sequence). V trimming: 4 bases; J trimming: 4 bases; junction bases outside the gene matches: 6. The CDR3 length is 13 residues.

The chain is built from TRBV12-3 or TRBV12-4 and TRBJ1-1, with D hard to call. This CDR3 region has 12 residues. The CDR3 DNA reads as TGTGCAGGTAGAGGTCCAAGCACTGAAGCTTTCTTT. Translating gives CAGRGPSTEAFF.

The V gene is TRBV19, the J gene TRBJ2-2; 8 positions match TRBD1. From germline, CDR1 is LNHDA and CDR2 SQIVND (reference sequence). The V and J ends lost 9 bases and 6 bases, in that order; junction bases with no gene match: 9. The CDR3 is made up of 14 amino acids. CDR3 sequence (DNA): TGTGCCAGCCTCGGACAGGGCGGTCCCGGGGAGCTGTTTTTT. Its protein product is CASLGQGGPGELFF.

The rearrangement joins TRBV4-1 to TRBJ2-1; weak D call: TRBD2 (5 bases). Trimming removed 4 bases from V and 7 bases from J, with 26 bases in between. Germline lookup yields CDR1 MGHRA and CDR2 YSYEKL. The CDR3 runs 18 residues. The CDR3 bases are TGCGCCAGCAGCCTATTAACCGCCGGGATTACCTTCCGAAATGAGCAGTTCTTC. Encoded protein: CASSLLTAGITFRNEQFF.